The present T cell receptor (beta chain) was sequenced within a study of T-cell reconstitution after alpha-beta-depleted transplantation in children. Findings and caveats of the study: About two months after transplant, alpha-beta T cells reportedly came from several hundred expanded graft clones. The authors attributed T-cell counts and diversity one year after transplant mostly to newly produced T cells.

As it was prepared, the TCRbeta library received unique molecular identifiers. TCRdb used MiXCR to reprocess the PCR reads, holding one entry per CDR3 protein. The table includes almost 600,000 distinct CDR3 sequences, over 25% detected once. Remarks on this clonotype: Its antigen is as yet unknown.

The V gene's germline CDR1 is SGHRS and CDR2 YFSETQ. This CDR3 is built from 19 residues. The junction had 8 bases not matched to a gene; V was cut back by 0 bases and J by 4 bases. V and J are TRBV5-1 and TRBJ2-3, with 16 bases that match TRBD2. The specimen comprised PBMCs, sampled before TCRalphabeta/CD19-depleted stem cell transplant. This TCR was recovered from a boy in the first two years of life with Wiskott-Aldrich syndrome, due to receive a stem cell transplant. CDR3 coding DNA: TGCGCCAGCAGCTTGGCGATGGGACTAGCGGGAGGGCTCGCAGATACGCAGTATTTT. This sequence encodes CASSLAMGLAGGLADTQYF. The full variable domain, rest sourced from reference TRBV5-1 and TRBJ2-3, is KAGVTQTPRYLIKTRGQQVTLSCSPISGHRSVSWYQQTPGQGLQFLFEYFSETQRNKGNFPGRFSGRQFSNSRSEMNVSTLELGDSALYLCASSLAMGLAGGLADTQYFGPGTRLTVL.